The 20 T cell receptor beta chains below were found in one sample sequenced in a study of blood T cell repertoires in COVID-19 (dated by TCRdb to the early 2020s). Library creation used the immunoSEQ multiplex PCR assay. The immuneACCESS repertoire file appears here via TCRdb, limited to in-frame rearrangements. These files lack a portion of the clones; in checked studies, under half of the deficit traces to unresolved V genes, and the cause of the others is not known. Recorded for this sample are some 130,000 clones; roughly 69% of them occurred a single time. The ten largest account for under 2.5% of the sample. The sequenced material came from peripheral blood. The origin of the receptors is a woman in her 70s with acute or convalescent COVID-19.

The chain joins TRBV11-2 to TRBJ2-5; 7 nucleotides agree with TRBD1. The V gene's germline CDR1 is SGHAT and CDR2 FQNNGV. The V and J ends lost 1 base and 3 bases, in that order; junction bases with no gene match: 17. The CDR3 runs to 19 residues. The CDR3 loop is CASSLGPEKTGWWKETQYF. The CDR3 nucleotides read TGTGCCAGCAGCTTAGGCCCAGAAAAGACAGGGTGGTGGAAAGAGACCCAGTACTTC.

The chain combines TRBV14 with TRBJ2-1, with D possibly matching TRBD2 (5 bases). With 4 bases removed from V and 2 bases from J, the gap between germline ends came to 15 bases. This CDR3 has 16 amino acids. Germline lookup yields CDR1 SGHDN and CDR2 FVKESK. CDR3 bases: TGTGCCAGCAGCCTGTGGGCGCCGACTACCTACAATGAGCAGTTCTTC. Translating it yields CASSLWAPTTYNEQFF.

This chain connects TRBV29-1 to TRBJ2-7, with 12 bases fitting TRBD2. Germline V lookup: CDR1 SQVTM, CDR2 ANQGSEA. The CDR3 covers 20 residues. Trimming cost V 2 bases and J 5 bases; bases outside gene matches: 22. The CDR3 here is CSVEKGRASGRAILEHEQYF. The CDR3 nucleotides are TGCAGCGTTGAAAAAGGGCGGGCTAGCGGGAGGGCCATTCTTGAACACGAGCAGTACTTC.

The chain joins TRBV10-3 to TRBJ2-7; D is unclear. V lost 6 bases to trimming and J lost 1 base, with 4 bases between them. Germline values: CDR1 ENHRY, CDR2 SYGVKD. The CDR3 totals 11 residues. CDR3 sequence: CAISRSYEQYF. The DNA for the CDR3 is TGTGCCATCAGCCGTTCCTACGAGCAGTACTTC.

This chain links TRBV27 with TRBJ1-4; TRBD1 might be the D (5 bases). Trimming pared 6 bases from V and 2 bases from J, leaving 13 bases between. The CDR3 is 15 residues long. Germline-derived CDR1 and CDR2 are MNHEY and SMNVEV (reference sequence). CDR3 sequence: CASRAWGATNEKLFF. For the CDR3, the DNA is TGTGCCAGCAGAGCGTGGGGCGCTACTAATGAAAAACTGTTTTTT.

This clone was counted many times. V is TRBV4-3 and J is TRBJ2-7; TRBD1 matches at 7 bases. The CDR3 spans 14 residues. In germline, CDR1 is LGHNA, CDR2 YSLEER. The V and J ends lost 2 bases and 3 bases, in that order; junction bases with no gene match: 4. CDR3 in DNA: TGCGCCAGCAGCCAAAACAGGGGCCACTACGAGCAGTACTTC. Amino acid sequence: CASSQNRGHYEQYF.

The chain uses TRBV7-8 and TRBJ1-5; maybe TRBD1 (5 bases). Looked up from germline, CDR1 is SGHVS and CDR2 is FQNEAQ. The CDR3 covers 16 residues. V gave up 2 bases and J gave up 3 bases, with 14 bases separating them. CDR3: CASSLLWAGPNQPQHF. CDR3 nucleotides: TGTGCCAGCAGCTTACTCTGGGCAGGGCCCAATCAGCCCCAGCATTTT.

V and J are TRBV27 and TRBJ2-7; 14 nucleotides align to TRBD2. Germline values: CDR1 MNHEY, CDR2 SMNVEV (reference sequence). The CDR3 extends over 19 amino acids. V shed 7 bases, J shed 3 bases, and the junction held 17 bases outside the gene matches. In DNA, the CDR3 is TGTGCCAGCACCCCAATTAGACTAGCGGGAGGGCCGTCCGTCTACGAGCAGTACTTC. Its translation: CASTPIRLAGGPSVYEQYF.

In its sample, this clone was seen once. The J gene is TRBJ1-5, the V gene TRBV28; TRBD1 is a possible D gene (5 bases). V dropped 5 bases and J dropped 4 bases, with 12 bases sitting between them. In germline, CDR1 is MDHEN, CDR2 SYDVKM. This CDR3 is 14 amino acids long. The CDR3 region is CASSIRVLNQPQHF. The CDR3 nucleotides are TGTGCCAGCAGTATCAGGGTGTTAAATCAGCCCCAGCATTTT. Based on the CDR3 plus reference TRBV28 and TRBJ1-5, the full variable domain is DVKVTQSSRYLVKRTGEKVFLECVQDMDHENMFWYRQDPGLGLRLIYFSYDVKMKEKGDIPEGYSVSREKKERFSLILESASTNQTSMYLCASSIRVLNQPQHFGDGTRLSIL.

CDR3: CAISDQTLSNTEAFF. The CDR3 DNA is TGTGCCATCAGTGACCAAACTCTATCGAACACTGAAGCTTTCTTT. This chain joins TRBV10-3 and TRBJ1-1; D is unresolved. V gave up 3 bases and J gave up 1 base, with 12 bases separating them. Per the germline V gene, CDR1 is ENHRY and CDR2 is SYGVKD. The CDR3 is 15 amino acids.

Here the CDR3 DNA reads TGTGCCAGCAGCCAGGGACAGATATCAGCGCCCCAGCATTTT. Amino acids: CASSQGQISAPQHF. This rearrangement joins TRBV5-5 to TRBJ1-5, with 7 nucleotides matching TRBD1. Germline CDR1 is SGHKS and CDR2 is YYEKEE (reference sequence). V dropped 4 bases and J dropped 9; count of bases not matched to a gene: 10. This CDR3 contains 14 residues.

This clone is a singleton in its sample. The gene calls are TRBV9 and TRBJ1-1; possible D gene TRBD1, 5 bases. From germline, CDR1 is SGDLS and CDR2 YYNGEE. The ends were cut back, 0 bases at V and 7 bases at J, with 16 bases in the middle. The CDR3 contains 15 residues. CDR3 loop: CASSVGSVGGNEAFF. The CDR3, as DNA: TGTGCCAGCAGCGTAGGCTCGGTGGGGGGAAATGAAGCTTTCTTT. Full variable domain (missing parts from reference TRBV9 and TRBJ1-1): DSGVTQTPKHLITATGQRVTLRCSPRSGDLSVYWYQQSLDQGLQFLIQYYNGEERAKGNILERFSAQQFPDLHSELNLSSLELGDSALYFCASSVGSVGGNEAFFGQGTRLTVV.

This sequence joins TRBV4-1 and TRBJ1-2; D is undetermined. Looked up from germline, CDR1 is MGHRA and CDR2 is YSYEKL. This CDR3 has 14 amino acids. Deletions cut 1 base from V and 6 bases from J, with 12 bases between. CDR3 amino acids: CASSQAVRRDGYTF. CDR3 nucleotides: TGCGCCAGCAGCCAAGCCGTCAGGCGGGATGGCTACACCTTC.

V and J are TRBV6-5 and TRBJ1-2; 8 bases align to TRBD1. The CDR3 totals 12 residues. Unmatched junction bases numbered 11, after V lost 7 bases and J lost 13 bases. Germline CDR1 and CDR2: MNHEY and SVGAGI. The CDR3 reads CASKDRGRSLTF. CDR3 nucleotides: TGTGCCAGCAAAGACAGGGGTAGAAGTCTCACCTTC.

The V gene is TRBV10-2, the J gene TRBJ2-5; TRBD2 agrees at 9 bases. The CDR3 contains 14 residues. Trimming cost V 2 bases and J 7 bases; bases outside gene matches: 5. Germline CDR1 is WSHSY and CDR2 is SAAADI. The CDR3 DNA follows: TGCGCCAGCAGTGAGGCTAGCGGGGTGGGGACCCAGTACTTC. This translates into CASSEASGVGTQYF.

The chain is built from TRBV4-3 and TRBJ2-2; TRBD2 aligns across 11 bases. The J segment lost 4 bases and the V segment lost 0 bases, leaving 4 bases of the junction unmatched. Germline V gives CDR1 LGHNA, CDR2 YSLEER. This CDR3 comprises 17 residues. CDR3 in DNA: TGCGCCAGCAGCCAAGATTCTAGCGGGGGGATCACCGGGGAGCTGTTTTTT. Its protein product is CASSQDSSGGITGELFF.

The genes are TRBV7-2 and TRBJ1-6; D perhaps matches TRBD1 (6 bases). V lost 3 bases and J 8 bases, leaving 14 bases between the germline ends. The germline CDR1 and CDR2 sequences are SGHTA and FQGNSA. The CDR3 covers 15 residues. The CDR3 region is CASSLANRADSPLHF. The CDR3 coding sequence is TGTGCCAGCAGCTTGGCCAACAGGGCCGATTCACCCCTCCACTTT. The entire variable domain, with the rest obtained from reference TRBV7-2 and TRBJ1-6, is as follows: GAGVSQSPSNKVTEKGKDVELRCDPISGHTALYWYRQSLGQGLEFLIYFQGNSAPDKSGLPSDRFSAERTGGSVSTLTIQRTQQEDSAVYLCASSLANRADSPLHFGNGTRLTVT.

A few counts support this clone. The CDR3 nucleotides are TGCGCCAGCAGCTTGGTTAGCAATGAGCAGTTCTTC. Its translation: CASSLVSNEQFF. The V call is TRBV5-1, the J call TRBJ2-1, with unresolved D. Germline V gene sequence: CDR1 SGHRS, CDR2 YFSETQ. CDR3 length equals 12 residues. Trimming shortened V by 0 bases and J by 6 bases, and 4 bases separated the two germline ends.

CDR3 sequence reads: CASSPAGLGPSTDTQYF. The CDR3 DNA reads TGTGCCAGCAGCCCGGCCGGACTCGGCCCCAGCACAGATACGCAGTATTTT. V gene TRBV11-2 combines with J gene TRBJ2-3; tentatively, D is TRBD2 (5 bases). Trimming stripped 5 bases from V and 0 bases from J, with 18 bases between. The germline V gene has CDR1 SGHAT and CDR2 FQNNGV. The CDR3 covers 17 residues.

V usage is TRBV5-1 and J usage is TRBJ2-5; 11 bases match TRBD2. Trimming at V came to 5 bases and at J to 4 bases, leaving 7 bases not matched to a gene. Germline CDR1 SGHRS, CDR2 YFSETQ. The CDR3 loop spans 15 amino acids. The CDR3 loop reads CASRPLAGGGETQYF. The CDR3 DNA reads TGCGCCAGCAGGCCTCTAGCGGGAGGCGGAGAGACCCAGTACTTC. Based on the CDR3 plus reference TRBV5-1 and TRBJ2-5, the full variable domain is KAGVTQTPRYLIKTRGQQVTLSCSPISGHRSVSWYQQTPGQGLQFLFEYFSETQRNKGNFPGRFSGRQFSNSRSEMNVSTLELGDSALYLCASRPLAGGGETQYFGPGTRLLVL.